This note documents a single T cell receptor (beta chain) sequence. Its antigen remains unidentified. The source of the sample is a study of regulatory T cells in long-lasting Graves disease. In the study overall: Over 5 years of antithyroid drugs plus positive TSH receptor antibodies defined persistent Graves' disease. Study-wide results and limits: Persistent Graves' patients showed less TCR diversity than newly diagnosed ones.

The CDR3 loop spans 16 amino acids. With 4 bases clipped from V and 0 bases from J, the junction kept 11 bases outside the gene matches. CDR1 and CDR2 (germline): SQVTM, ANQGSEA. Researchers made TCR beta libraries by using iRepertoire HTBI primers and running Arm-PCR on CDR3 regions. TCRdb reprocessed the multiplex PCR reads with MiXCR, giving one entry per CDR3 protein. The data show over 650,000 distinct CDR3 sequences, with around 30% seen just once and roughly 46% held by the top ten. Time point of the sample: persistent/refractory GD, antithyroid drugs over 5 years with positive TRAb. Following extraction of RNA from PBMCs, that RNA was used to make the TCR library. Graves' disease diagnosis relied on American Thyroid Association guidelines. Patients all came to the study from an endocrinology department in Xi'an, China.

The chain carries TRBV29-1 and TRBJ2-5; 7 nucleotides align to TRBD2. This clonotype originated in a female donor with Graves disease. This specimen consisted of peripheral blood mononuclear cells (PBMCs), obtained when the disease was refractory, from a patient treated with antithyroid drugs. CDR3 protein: CSVVGREGSNQETQYF. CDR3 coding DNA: TGCAGCGTTGTAGGGAGGGAGGGCTCTAACCAAGAGACCCAGTACTTC.